This T cell receptor (beta chain) is drawn from a study of cytomegalovirus exposure and HLA in healthy donors. General observations from the study: Data from an earlier analysis indicated that most TCR beta V segments were productive either about 87% or about 30% of the time.

This clone was detected many times. The antigen is not known. With 60 Vbeta and 13 Jbeta primers, the PCR was carried out. Here immunoSEQ multiplex PCR was the method, and the copy in TCRdb shows in-frame clones only, minus some. The sample consists of under 150,000 clones, approximately 78% of them appearing once. V gave up 3 bases and J gave up 5 bases, with 7 bases separating them. This CDR3 region has 13 residues. Per germline, CDR1 SGHTA and CDR2 FQGNSA. What was sequenced was PBMCs. This chain connects TRBV7-2 to TRBJ2-2, with D uncertain. The sequence was collected from a woman in her thirties or forties in good health and CMV-seropositive. As DNA, the CDR3 is TGTGCCAGCAGCTTTTTAGAAACCGGGGAGCTGTTTTTT. Encoded protein: CASSFLETGELFF. The entire variable domain, with the rest obtained from reference TRBV7-2 and TRBJ2-2, is as follows: GAGVSQSPSNKVTEKGKDVELRCDPISGHTALYWYRQSLGQGLEFLIYFQGNSAPDKSGLPSDRFSAERTGGSVSTLTIQRTQQEDSAVYLCASSFLETGELFFGEGSRLTVL.